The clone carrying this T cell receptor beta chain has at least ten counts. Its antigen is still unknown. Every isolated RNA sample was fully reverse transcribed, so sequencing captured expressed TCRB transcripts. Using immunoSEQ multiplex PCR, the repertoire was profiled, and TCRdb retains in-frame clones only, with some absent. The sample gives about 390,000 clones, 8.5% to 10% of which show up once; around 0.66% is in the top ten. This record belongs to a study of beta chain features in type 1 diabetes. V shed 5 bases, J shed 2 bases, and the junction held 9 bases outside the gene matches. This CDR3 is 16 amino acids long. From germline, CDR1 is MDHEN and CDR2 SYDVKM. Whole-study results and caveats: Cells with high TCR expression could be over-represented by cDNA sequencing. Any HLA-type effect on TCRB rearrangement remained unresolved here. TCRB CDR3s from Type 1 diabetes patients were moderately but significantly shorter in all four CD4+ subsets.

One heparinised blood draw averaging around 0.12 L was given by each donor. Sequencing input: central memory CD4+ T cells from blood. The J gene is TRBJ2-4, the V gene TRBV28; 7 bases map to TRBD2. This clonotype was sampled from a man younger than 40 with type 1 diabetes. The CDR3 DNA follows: TGTGCCAGCAGTCCGGCGGGGGTGGAGACCAAAAACATTCAGTACTTC. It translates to CASSPAGVETKNIQYF. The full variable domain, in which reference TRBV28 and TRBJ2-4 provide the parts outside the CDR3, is DVKVTQSSRYLVKRTGEKVFLECVQDMDHENMFWYRQDPGLGLRLIYFSYDVKMKEKGDIPEGYSVSREKKERFSLILESASTNQTSMYLCASSPAGVETKNIQYFGAGTRLSVL.